The 27 T cell receptor beta chains below were found in one sample sequenced in a study of technical replicates of blood from several donors. Sequencing used immunoSEQ multiplex PCR; TCRdb keeps in-frame clones, though not all of them. The sample lists around 90,000 clones; about 94% were seen once. Sequencing was done on a sample of T cells isolated from PBMCs. Receptors originate from a human donor in good health.

The chain is built from TRBV7-2 and TRBJ1-4, with D tentatively TRBD1 (5 bases). The germline V gene has CDR1 SGHTA and CDR2 FQGNSA. The V gene lost 5 bases and the J gene lost 0 bases, with 19 bases spanning the gap. The CDR3 extends over 18 amino acids. The CDR3 loop reads CASSPMGWGGATNEKLFF. The CDR3 DNA sequence: TGTGCCAGCAGCCCTATGGGGTGGGGGGGTGCAACTAATGAAAAACTGTTTTTT.

The chain carries TRBV27 and TRBJ2-5, with 8 bases fitting TRBD2. CDR1 is MNHEY, CDR2 SMNVEV, per germline (reference sequence). CDR3 length: 13 amino acids. Losses at the gene ends were 6 bases for V and 5 bases for J; bases not matched to a gene: 5. CDR3 residues: CASRPAGAETQYF. The CDR3 nucleotides read TGTGCCAGCAGGCCAGCGGGAGCGGAGACCCAGTACTTC.

The chain links TRBV19 to TRBJ1-2; TRBD1 is a possible D gene (6 bases). This CDR3 spans 14 amino acids. Germline CDR1 is LNHDA and CDR2 is SQIVND (reference sequence). V dropped 9 bases and J dropped 5 bases, with 19 bases sitting between them. The CDR3, as DNA: TGTGCCAGCAACTTGGACAGCCAAGTTTATGGCTACACCTTC. It encodes CASNLDSQVYGYTF. The full variable domain, with the rest looked up from reference TRBV19 and TRBJ1-2, is DGGITQSPKYLFRKEGQNVTLSCEQNLNHDAMYWYRQDPGQGLRLIYYSQIVNDFQKGDIAEGYSVSREKKESFPLTVTSAQKNPTAFYLCASNLDSQVYGYTFGSGTRLTVV.

V is TRBV7-9 and J is TRBJ1-2, with D possibly TRBD1 on 6 matching bases. The germline V and J ends were trimmed by 2 bases and 0 bases, with 16 bases remaining between them. The CDR3 contains 17 residues. CDR1 is SEHNR and CDR2 is FQNEAQ in the germline V gene (reference sequence). The CDR3 reads CASSLYFAGAANYGYTF. CDR3 nucleotide sequence: TGTGCCAGCAGCTTATATTTCGCAGGGGCCGCTAACTATGGCTACACCTTC. Supplemented by reference TRBV7-9 and TRBJ1-2, the full variable domain reads DTGVSQNPRHKITKRGQNVTFRCDPISEHNRLYWYRQTLGQGPEFLTYFQNEAQLEKSRLLSDRFSAERPKGSFSTLEIQRTEQGDSAMYLCASSLYFAGAANYGYTFGSGTRLTVV.

The table lists this clone with a count of one. The chain is built from TRBV28 and TRBJ1-1; a weak D match, TRBD1 (5 bases). The CDR3 loop spans 18 amino acids. Germline CDR1 MDHEN, CDR2 SYDVKM. The ends were cut back, 7 bases at V and 1 base at J, with 25 bases in the middle. The CDR3 DNA reads TGTGCCAGCACCCCTCGGGGGTTGCGTGAGAGGAGGAACACTGAAGCTTTCTTT. Translated, it gives CASTPRGLRERRNTEAFF. The variable domain in full, with the rest retrieved from reference TRBV28 and TRBJ1-1, is DVKVTQSSRYLVKRTGEKVFLECVQDMDHENMFWYRQDPGLGLRLIYFSYDVKMKEKGDIPEGYSVSREKKERFSLILESASTNQTSMYLCASTPRGLRERRNTEAFFGQGTRLTVV.

The chain recombines TRBV7-2 with TRBJ2-7; 10 bases are a match to TRBD2. The V and J ends lost 3 bases and 3 bases, in that order; junction bases with no gene match: 2. The CDR3 runs to 14 residues. Germline V gene sequence: CDR1 SGHTA, CDR2 FQGNSA. The chain's CDR3 is CASSLLAGVYEQYF. The CDR3 DNA is TGTGCCAGCAGCTTGCTAGCGGGAGTCTACGAGCAGTACTTC. The variable domain in full, completed from reference TRBV7-2 and TRBJ2-7, reads GAGVSQSPSNKVTEKGKDVELRCDPISGHTALYWYRQSLGQGLEFLIYFQGNSAPDKSGLPSDRFSAERTGGSVSTLTIQRTQQEDSAVYLCASSLLAGVYEQYFGPGTRLTVT.

The V and J genes are TRBV4-2 and TRBJ2-5, with 7 bases that match TRBD2. Germline V lookup: CDR1 LGHNA, CDR2 YNFKEQ. This CDR3 region has 16 residues. With V trimmed by 0 bases and J by 6 bases, 10 bases remained unmatched. CDR3 sequence reads: CASSQDREGLGKTQYF. Written as DNA, the CDR3 is TGTGCCAGCAGCCAAGATAGGGAGGGCCTAGGCAAGACCCAGTACTTC.

V is TRBV11-2 and J is TRBJ1-1; possible D gene TRBD1, 5 bases. V was trimmed by 3 bases and J by 4 bases, leaving 9 bases between them. The CDR3 length is 13 residues. Germline V gene lookup returns CDR1 SGHAT and CDR2 FQNNGV. The CDR3 coding sequence is TGTGCCAGCAGCTTTTCAGGGATCACTGAAGCTTTCTTT. The encoded protein is CASSFSGITEAFF.

V usage is TRBV5-1 and J usage is TRBJ2-1, with 7 bases that match TRBD2. J lost 7 bases, V lost 3 bases, and 13 bases had no gene match. The CDR3 covers 16 residues. Germline loops: CDR1 SGHRS, CDR2 YFSETQ. DNA of the CDR3: TGCGCCAGCAGCTGGGCTGGGGGGAGGGCCGATAATGAGCAGTTCTTC. The encoded protein is CASSWAGGRADNEQFF.

V is TRBV5-1 and J is TRBJ2-7; 10 bases match TRBD1. Per germline, CDR1 SGHRS and CDR2 YFSETQ. CDR3 size: 17 residues. J was trimmed by 4 bases and V by 3 bases; bases with no gene match: 13. CDR3 amino acids: CASSWPATGTGAYEQYF. The CDR3 DNA is TGCGCCAGCAGCTGGCCTGCCACCGGGACAGGGGCTTACGAGCAGTACTTC.

The chain uses TRBV6-5 and TRBJ1-2; no clear D gene. Between the trimmed V and J ends, which lost 5 bases and 5 bases, there was a span of 9 bases. The germline V gene has CDR1 MNHEY and CDR2 SVGAGI. The length of the CDR3 is 12 residues. The CDR3 sequence is CASSDNMYGYTF. The CDR3, as DNA: TGTGCCAGCAGTGATAACATGTATGGCTACACCTTC.

The V and J genes are TRBV4-1 and TRBJ1-4; TRBD1 might be the D (6 bases). Germline lookup yields CDR1 MGHRA and CDR2 YSYEKL. Trimming took off 4 bases at V and 8 bases at J, with 8 bases between the two ends. This CDR3 comprises 12 residues. The CDR3 DNA reads as TGCGCCAGCAGCCGAGACAGGGAAAAACTGTTTTTT. Its protein is CASSRDREKLFF.

CDR3 in amino acids: CASSPFAEAYNEQFF. The CDR3 bases are TGTGCCAGCAGCCCCTTTGCGGAGGCCTACAATGAGCAGTTCTTC. The genes are TRBV7-6 and TRBJ2-1, with D possibly TRBD2 on 5 matching bases. The CDR3 loop spans 15 amino acids. The germline V gene has CDR1 SGHVS and CDR2 FNYEAQ. The V gene lost 5 bases and the J gene lost 2 bases, with 13 bases spanning the gap.

V is TRBV10-3 and J is TRBJ1-5, with D maybe TRBD1 (5 bases). V lost 4 bases to trimming and J lost 3 bases, with 10 bases between them. The CDR3 consists of 14 residues. Per the germline V gene, CDR1 is ENHRY and CDR2 is SYGVKD. CDR3 DNA: TGTGCCATCAGTGTCGGCAGGGTCAATCAGCCCCAGCATTTT. Amino acids: CAISVGRVNQPQHF.

The V gene is TRBV5-1, the J gene TRBJ2-3; D is perhaps TRBD1 (6 bases). This CDR3 contains 15 residues. V lost 1 base and J lost 3, with 12 bases in between. Germline V lookup: CDR1 SGHRS, CDR2 YFSETQ. The CDR3 protein is CASSLRGGSTDTQYF. Written as DNA, the CDR3 is TGCGCCAGCAGCTTGAGAGGGGGATCTACAGATACGCAGTATTTT.

The rearrangement uses TRBV6-5 and TRBJ1-4; D ambiguous. CDR1 and CDR2 (germline): MNHEY, SVGAGI. The CDR3 has 15 residues. Trimming shortened V by 6 bases and J by 0 bases, and 11 bases separated the two germline ends. Here the CDR3 reads CASRHPGTTNEKLFF. CDR3 in DNA: TGTGCCAGCAGGCACCCGGGTACAACTAATGAAAAACTGTTTTTT.

The chain has TRBV6-1 and TRBJ2-7; 10 bases are shared with TRBD1. Germline lookup yields CDR1 MNHNS and CDR2 SASEGT. The CDR3 totals 14 residues. The J segment lost 4 bases and the V segment lost 6 bases, leaving 6 bases of the junction unmatched. The CDR3: CASSPGQGVYEQYF. The CDR3 coding sequence is TGTGCCAGCAGCCCAGGACAGGGGGTTTACGAGCAGTACTTC.

This chain links TRBV6-1 with TRBJ2-7; D unresolved. The V gene lost 2 bases and the J gene lost 6 bases, with 5 bases spanning the gap. Per germline, CDR1 MNHNS and CDR2 SASEGT. The CDR3 is 11 residues long. The CDR3 loop reads CASSELSEQYF. The CDR3 DNA follows: TGTGCCAGCAGTGAACTCTCCGAGCAGTACTTC.

In this sample, this clone turned up once. The V and J genes are TRBV4-2 and TRBJ1-2; D is ambiguous. CDR1 is LGHNA, CDR2 YNFKEQ, per germline. The CDR3 loop spans 16 amino acids. V lost 0 bases and J 6 bases, leaving 17 bases between the germline ends. The CDR3 sequence: CASSQDGQLFLNGYTF. DNA for the CDR3: TGTGCCAGCAGCCAAGATGGGCAGCTCTTTCTAAATGGCTACACCTTC.

The rearrangement uses TRBV29-1 and TRBJ2-7; 7 positions match TRBD1. The CDR3 spans 12 residues. In germline, CDR1 is SQVTM, CDR2 ANQGSEA. The V and J ends lost 3 bases and 1 base, in that order; junction bases with no gene match: 0. This CDR3 is CSVETGSYEQYF. For the CDR3, the DNA is TGCAGCGTTGAGACAGGGTCCTACGAGCAGTACTTC.

In this sample, this clone turned up once. V usage is TRBV6-5 and J usage is TRBJ1-5, with 7 bases identical to TRBD1. The length of the CDR3 is 14 residues. V shed 5 bases and J 9 bases; nucleotides not matched to a gene: 10. Per germline, CDR1 MNHEY and CDR2 SVGAGI. This CDR3 is CASSTGARDVPQHF. The CDR3 region has the DNA TGTGCCAGCAGTACAGGGGCACGGGATGTGCCCCAGCATTTT.

Remarks on this clone: A read error may account for a junction end that differs from germline. The gene calls are TRBV7-7 and TRBJ2-5; TRBD1 matches 9 bases. The CDR3 loop spans 16 amino acids. The germline CDR1 and CDR2 sequences are SSHAT and FNYEAQ (reference sequence). In DNA, the CDR3 is TGTGCTAGCAGCTTTGCGGACAGGGGCGAAGGGGAGACCCAGTACTTC. It is translated as CASSFADRGEGETQYF.

The J gene is TRBJ2-5, the V gene TRBV4-1; 9 bases agree with TRBD2. Germline CDR1 is MGHRA and CDR2 is YSYEKL. The CDR3 has 17 amino acids. V was pared by 0 bases and J by 5 bases, with 10 bases of the junction left unmatched. The CDR3 DNA follows: TGCGCCAGCAGCCAAGATATACGGCTAGCGGGAATCGAGACCCAGTACTTC. Translated, it gives CASSQDIRLAGIETQYF.

The chain couples TRBV19 to TRBJ1-5; 7 bases are shared with TRBD1. This CDR3 has 17 residues. Germline V gives CDR1 LNHDA, CDR2 SQIVND (reference sequence). With V trimmed by 2 bases and J by 0 bases, 7 bases remained unmatched. The DNA of the CDR3 is TGTGCCAGTAGTATAACGACGGGACAGCATAGCAATCAGCCCCAGCATTTT. This codes for CASSITTGQHSNQPQHF.

CDR3 loop: CASSPLGQINYGYTF. The CDR3 DNA reads as TGTGCCAGCTCACCACTCGGACAGATAAACTATGGCTACACCTTC. The genes are TRBV18 and TRBJ1-2; D is possibly TRBD1 (6 bases). Per the germline V gene, CDR1 is KGHSH and CDR2 is LQKENI. The CDR3 runs 15 residues. Trimming removed 1 base at V and 2 bases at J, with 11 bases between.

The V call is TRBV7-2, the J call TRBJ2-1, with TRBD2 matching 11 bases. Per germline, CDR1 SGHTA and CDR2 FQGNSA. With V trimmed by 4 bases and J by 7 bases, 6 bases remained unmatched. The CDR3 extends over 15 amino acids. DNA of the CDR3: TGTGCCAGCAGCTCGCGACTAGCGGGAAAGAATGAGCAGTTCTTC. Encoded protein: CASSSRLAGKNEQFF.

The chain joins TRBV27 to TRBJ1-1, with TRBD1 matching 8 bases. Germline loops: CDR1 MNHEY, CDR2 SMNVEV (reference sequence). V dropped 6 bases and J dropped 1; count of bases not matched to a gene: 19. The CDR3 has 19 residues. CDR3 DNA: TGTGCCAGCAGGGAACACAGGGGGAAGGGTATCTTGAGGAACACTGAAGCTTTCTTT. It encodes CASREHRGKGILRNTEAFF.